One and the same sample provided the 31 T cell receptor beta chains below, sequenced in a study of identical twins. TCRdb re-called the 5' RACE reads through MiXCR, storing one row per CDR3 protein. The sample yields more than 1.5 million distinct CDR3 sequences, under 35% seen once. Sample: cord blood. Source of these receptors: a newborn girl in good health.

This clonotype was detected a few times. The DNA for the CDR3 is TGTGCCAGCTCACAAGAGGACAGGGGGCTAGATCTCCTGATTCACACCTTC. Amino acids: CASSQEDRGLDLLIHTF. The chain recombines TRBV18 with TRBJ1-2; 11 bases agree with TRBD1. V lost 4 bases and J lost 12; bases outside the gene matches: 19. The CDR3 contains 17 residues. Looked up from germline, CDR1 is KGHSH and CDR2 is LQKENI.

V usage is TRBV2 and J usage is TRBJ2-7; D is unresolved. V gave up 5 bases and J gave up 2 bases, with 13 bases separating them. Germline V gene data show CDR1 as SNHLY and CDR2 as FYNNEI. The CDR3 is 14 residues long. CDR3 amino acids: CASSSTYGPYEQYF. For the CDR3, the DNA is TGTGCCAGCAGTTCGACGTATGGCCCCTACGAGCAGTACTTC.

This clonotype was detected a few times. The chain carries TRBV14 and TRBJ2-1, with D unresolved. V lost 4 bases to trimming and J lost 8 bases, with 9 bases between them. The CDR3 loop spans 12 amino acids. Germline V gene data show CDR1 as SGHDN and CDR2 as FVKESK. The CDR3 spells CASSPYYDEQFF. CDR3 DNA: TGTGCCAGCAGCCCCTATTACGATGAGCAGTTCTTC.

The chain links TRBV4-1 to TRBJ2-3; weak D call: TRBD1 (6 bases). CDR1 and CDR2 (germline): MGHRA, YSYEKL. The V gene lost 2 bases and the J gene lost 6 bases, with 15 bases spanning the gap. The length of the CDR3 is 15 residues. In nucleotides, the CDR3 is TGCGCCAGCAGCCAATTTGGGGGCCCGGGGGATACGCAGTATTTT. Translation: CASSQFGGPGDTQYF.

The gene calls are TRBV7-9 and TRBJ1-4; no reliable D call. V lost 0 bases, J lost 10 bases, and 12 bases lay in between. Germline CDR1 SEHNR, CDR2 FQNEAQ (reference sequence). The length of the CDR3 is 14 residues. CDR3 residues: CASSLAAGEGKLFF. The CDR3 DNA is TGTGCCAGCAGCTTAGCCGCGGGAGAGGGAAAACTGTTTTTT.

This clonotype has a count of ten or more. The chain has TRBV20-1 and TRBJ2-1, with D tentatively TRBD2 (5 bases). The V gene lost 5 bases and the J gene lost 7 bases, with 9 bases spanning the gap. The CDR3 has 11 residues. Germline lookup yields CDR1 DFQATT and CDR2 SNEGSKA (reference sequence). CDR3 region: CSAPRGNEQFF. The CDR3 DNA is TGCAGTGCTCCGCGCGGGAATGAGCAGTTCTTC.

Comments on this clonotype: One end of the junction is discordant with germline, which a read error may explain. The genes are TRBV28 and TRBJ1-6; 7 nucleotides line up with TRBD1. The CDR3 is made up of 15 amino acids. In germline, CDR1 is MDHEN, CDR2 SYDVKM. The CDR3 spells CASSPIDRDNSPPHF. As DNA, the CDR3 is TGTGCCAGCAGTCCCATAGACAGGGATAATTCACCCCCCCACTTT.

The gene calls are TRBV4-2 and TRBJ2-1; 12 bases are shared with TRBD2. The CDR3 totals 16 residues. CDR1 and CDR2 from the germline V gene are LGHNA and YNFKEQ. The ends lost 8 bases at V and 5 bases at J; junction bases unmatched: 10. CDR3 nucleotides: TGTGCCAGCTCCCCGGGACTAGCGGGCCTAGACAATGAGCAGTTCTTC. This translates into CASSPGLAGLDNEQFF.

The rearrangement joins TRBV20-1 to TRBJ1-5, with D hard to call. CDR3 length: 14 amino acids. Deletions cut 2 bases from V and 3 bases from J, with 11 bases between. Germline CDR1 is DFQATT and CDR2 is SNEGSKA (reference sequence). The CDR3 DNA reads TGCAGTGCTAGACAGCAGACCTACAATCAGCCCCAGCATTTT. Its translation: CSARQQTYNQPQHF.

This clonotype was observed a few times. The chain joins TRBV28 to TRBJ2-7; no definite D call. CDR3 length: 12 residues. Germline V gene data show CDR1 as MDHEN and CDR2 as SYDVKM. With 6 bases removed from V and 7 bases from J, the gap between germline ends came to 13 bases. CDR3 DNA: TGTGCCAGCAGCGACCTTGTTCGGGAGCAGTACTTC. Translation: CASSDLVREQYF.

The rearrangement links TRBV5-1 to TRBJ2-7; TRBD2 matches 9 bases. V shed 3 bases and J 7 bases; nucleotides not matched to a gene: 14. The length of the CDR3 is 16 residues. Germline-derived CDR1 and CDR2 are SGHRS and YFSETQ. The CDR3 coding sequence is TGCGCCAGCAGCTCCCAAGTAGCGGGGGCTTACAATGAGCAGTACTTC. It yields the protein CASSSQVAGAYNEQYF.

The CDR3 is CASIKRTGGLYGYTF. The CDR3 DNA sequence: TGTGCCAGCATAAAAAGGACTGGGGGGCTTTATGGCTACACCTTC. The chain has TRBV12-3 or TRBV12-4 and TRBJ1-2; weak D call: TRBD1 (6 bases). Deletions cut 7 bases from V and 5 bases from J, with 20 bases between. The CDR3 consists of 15 residues.

The V gene is TRBV4-1, the J gene TRBJ2-2; D could derive from TRBD1 or TRBD2 (5 bases each). This CDR3 spans 18 amino acids. With 0 bases removed from V and 0 bases from J, the gap between germline ends came to 14 bases. Germline V gene lookup returns CDR1 MGHRA and CDR2 YSYEKL. The CDR3 region is CASSQESPGTANTGELFF. The CDR3, as DNA: TGCGCCAGCAGCCAAGAATCTCCCGGGACGGCGAACACCGGGGAGCTGTTTTTT.

The V call is TRBV4-1, the J call TRBJ2-2; 7 bases are a match to TRBD1. This CDR3 has 14 amino acids. The junction had 10 bases not matched to a gene; V was cut back by 4 bases and J by 11 bases. The germline V gene encodes CDR1 MGHRA and CDR2 YSYEKL. The CDR3 loop reads CASSPPTGVGELFF. CDR3 DNA: TGCGCCAGCAGCCCACCAACAGGGGTGGGCGAGCTGTTTTTT.

This clonotype was seen just once. A much more abundant neighbour one base away suggests this may be a read error. This chain connects TRBV12-3 or TRBV12-4 to TRBJ1-2; 8 bases line up with TRBD1. The CDR3 sequence is 12 residues long. The CDR3 reads CAGSPGQGGYTF. The CDR3 nucleotides read TGTGCCGGCAGTCCCGGACAGGGTGGCTACACCTTC.

The V gene is TRBV20-1, the J gene TRBJ1-1, with D unresolved. The V end lost 3 bases, the J end lost 8 bases, and 10 bases lay between the germline ends. The CDR3 runs 11 residues. Looked up from germline, CDR1 is DFQATT and CDR2 is SNEGSKA (reference sequence). The DNA of the CDR3 is TGCAGTGCTAGCAAGCGGGAGGAAGCTTTCTTT. Translation gives CSASKREEAFF.

This clonotype was counted a few times. This chain joins TRBV20-1 and TRBJ2-1; 7 bases match TRBD1. The CDR3 covers 14 residues. V was pared by 2 bases and J by 2 bases, with 3 bases of the junction left unmatched. Germline V gene data show CDR1 as DFQATT and CDR2 as SNEGSKA (reference sequence). CDR3 protein: CSARHRGAYNEQFF. In nucleotides, the CDR3 is TGCAGTGCTAGACACAGGGGAGCCTACAATGAGCAGTTCTTC.

The chain carries TRBV9 and TRBJ2-7, with 7 bases fitting TRBD1. Germline V CDR1 and CDR2: SGDLS, YYNGEE. The CDR3 totals 16 residues. Trimming took 4 bases from V and 1 from J; bases not matched to a gene: 11. CDR3: CASSSRTGGGSYEQYF. CDR3 DNA: TGTGCCAGCAGCTCAAGGACAGGTGGGGGATCCTACGAGCAGTACTTC.

The chain combines TRBV3-1 with TRBJ2-3, with 8 bases aligning to TRBD2. Germline assignment: CDR1 LGHDT and CDR2 YNNKEL (reference sequence). This CDR3 is built from 14 residues. V shed 4 bases and J 6 bases; nucleotides not matched to a gene: 6. The CDR3 here is CASSRGTRGDTQYF. DNA of the CDR3: TGTGCCAGCAGCCGCGGGACTAGGGGGGATACGCAGTATTTT.

J is TRBJ1-2 and V is TRBV20-1, with 7 bases that match TRBD1. In germline, CDR1 is DFQATT, CDR2 SNEGSKA (reference sequence). This CDR3 is built from 14 residues. Trimming removed 3 bases from V and 1 base from J; junction bases left unmatched: 5. DNA for the CDR3: TGCAGTGCTAGCCGGGACAGCGTTAACTATGGCTACACCTTC. The encoded protein is CSASRDSVNYGYTF.

In its sample, this clonotype was seen a few times. The J gene is TRBJ1-2, the V gene TRBV21-1. TRBV21-1 is designated a pseudogene. The CDR3 extends over 15 amino acids. CDR3 bases: TGTGCCAGCAGCAAAATTCGAGGGCAGGGCTATGGCTACACCTTC. Translation gives CASSKIRGQGYGYTF.

This clonotype was seen a few times. The rearrangement links TRBV6-5 to TRBJ2-1; 7 bases match TRBD2. Germline assignment: CDR1 MNHEY and CDR2 SVGAGI. With 0 bases clipped from V and 4 bases from J, the junction kept 6 bases outside the gene matches. CDR3 size: 16 residues. The CDR3 sequence is CASSYSTSLSYNEQFF. The DNA for the CDR3 is TGTGCCAGCAGTTACTCGACTAGCCTATCGTACAATGAGCAGTTCTTC.

V gene TRBV2 combines with J gene TRBJ2-1; D may match TRBD1 or TRBD2 (6 bases each). The V end lost 8 bases, the J end lost 9 bases, and 20 bases lay between the germline ends. This CDR3 contains 14 residues. CDR1 is SNHLY and CDR2 is FYNNEI in the germline V gene. CDR3 in amino acids: CASLGGSADSEQFF. The CDR3 nucleotides are TGTGCCAGCCTTGGGGGGAGTGCGGACAGTGAGCAGTTCTTC. Together with reference TRBV2 and TRBJ2-1, the CDR3 gives the full variable domain: EPEVTQTPSHQVTQMGQEVILRCVPISNHLYFYWYRQILGQKVEFLVSFYNNEISEKSEIFDDQFSVERPDGSNFTLKIRSTKLEDSAMYFCASLGGSADSEQFFGPGTRLTVL.

The J gene is TRBJ2-1, the V gene TRBV7-8, with TRBD2 matching over 10 bases. Germline loops: CDR1 SGHVS, CDR2 FQNEAQ. This CDR3 region has 16 residues. After removal of 5 bases from V and 9 bases from J, the junction contained 13 bases not matched to a gene. CDR3 coding DNA: TGTGCCAGCAGCCCCCTCCTAGCGGGAGTCGTTAGTGAGCAGTTCTTC. Translation: CASSPLLAGVVSEQFF. Full variable domain (missing parts from reference TRBV7-8 and TRBJ2-1): GAGVSQSPRYKVAKRGQDVALRCDPISGHVSLFWYQQALGQGPEFLTYFQNEAQLDKSGLPSDRFFAERPEGSVSTLKIQRTQQEDSAVYLCASSPLLAGVVSEQFFGPGTRLTVL.

This clonotype was picked up a small number of times. The chain has TRBV12-3 or TRBV12-4 and TRBJ2-3; 11 bases agree with TRBD2. This CDR3 contains 17 residues. With V trimmed by 4 bases and J by 2 bases, 8 bases remained unmatched. This chain's CDR3 is CASSSLRTSGLTDTQYF. CDR3 DNA sequence: TGTGCCAGCAGTTCCCTCAGGACTAGCGGGCTCACAGATACGCAGTATTTT.

This clonotype has a count of ten or more. V gene TRBV13 combines with J gene TRBJ1-5, with D unresolved. The CDR3 totals 14 residues. With 5 bases removed from V and 4 bases from J, the gap between germline ends came to 12 bases. Germline lookup yields CDR1 PRHDT and CDR2 FYEKMQ (reference sequence). The CDR3 here is CASSHLPPNQPQHF. The DNA for the CDR3 is TGTGCCAGCAGCCACCTACCACCGAATCAGCCCCAGCATTTT.

This clonotype was counted a single time. It may be a read error: a sequence one base away is much more abundant. The CDR3 protein is CASSPGQITYNEQYF. CDR3 nucleotide sequence: TGCGCCAGCAGCCCGGGACAGATTACCTACAATGAGCAGTACTTC. The chain carries TRBV5-1 and TRBJ2-1; 7 bases agree with TRBD1. Near its end, the DNA agrees better with TRBJ2-7, so the J call may be wrong. Per germline, CDR1 SGHRS and CDR2 YFSETQ. The CDR3 totals 15 residues.

This chain uses TRBV5-4 with TRBJ2-1; no clear D. There are 12 residues in the CDR3. From germline, CDR1 is SGHNT and CDR2 YYREEE (reference sequence). V was cut by 4 bases and J by 8 bases, with 10 bases left in between. The CDR3 spells CASSQDSYEQFF. The CDR3 bases are TGTGCCAGCAGCCAGGATTCGTATGAGCAGTTCTTC.

This chain uses TRBV20-1 with TRBJ2-3; 11 bases are shared with TRBD2. CDR3 length equals 12 residues. V lost 1 base, J lost 12 bases, and 3 bases stayed unmatched. The germline V gene encodes CDR1 DFQATT and CDR2 SNEGSKA (reference sequence). In DNA form, the CDR3 reads TGCAGTGCTAGAGCTAGCGGGGGGCCCCAGTATTTT. Its translation is CSARASGGPQYF.

CDR3 sequence (DNA): TGCAGCGTTGAACTGGCAGGGGATACGCAGTATTTT. It translates to CSVELAGDTQYF. The gene calls are TRBV29-1 and TRBJ2-3; weak D call: TRBD1 (5 bases). Trimming removed 2 bases from V and 6 bases from J, with 9 bases in between. The germline V gene encodes CDR1 SQVTM and CDR2 ANQGSEA. There are 12 residues in the CDR3.

The V gene is TRBV7-6, the J gene TRBJ2-3; D perhaps matches TRBD1 (5 bases). In germline, CDR1 is SGHVS, CDR2 FNYEAQ. The CDR3 length is 17 residues. V gave up 2 bases and J gave up 2 bases, with 17 bases separating them. CDR3 amino acids: CASSLSAGSNPTDTQYF. The CDR3, as DNA: TGTGCCAGCAGCTTATCGGCAGGGTCGAACCCCACAGATACGCAGTATTTT.